This TCR beta chain was observed in a study of CD8+ T cells in alopecia areata. On this clone itself: Its cognate antigen is unknown.

The CDR3 consists of 12 residues. Germline CDR1 SGHTA, CDR2 FQGNSA. Trimming took 5 bases from V and 4 from J, leaving 9 bases between them. Treatment reported: oral pan-JAK inhibitor, 5-10 mg twice daily. Notes on the study in general: Elevated clonality characterized lesional scalp relative to normal scalp, particularly in alopecia totalis/universalis. Amid tofacitinib therapy, many expanded lesional clones stayed present in scalp and blood. Uncertainty remains about how baseline CD8+ expansion links to response, with one nonresponder.

Following RNA extraction, reverse transcription yielded cDNA that acted as the sequencing template. TCRdb's table, derived via immunoSEQ multiplex PCR, lists solely in-frame clones and lacks some. The data hold about 220,000 clones, with around 57% observed a single time. This sample comprised CD4+ T cells sorted from blood, obtained at week 4, from a patient treated with tofacitinib. This rearrangement joins TRBV7-2 to TRBJ2-7; D is perhaps TRBD1 (6 bases). The sequence was collected from a human donor with alopecia areata. The CDR3 sequence is CASSPGQYEQYF. DNA of the CDR3: TGTGCCAGCAGCCCCGGACAGTACGAGCAGTACTTC.